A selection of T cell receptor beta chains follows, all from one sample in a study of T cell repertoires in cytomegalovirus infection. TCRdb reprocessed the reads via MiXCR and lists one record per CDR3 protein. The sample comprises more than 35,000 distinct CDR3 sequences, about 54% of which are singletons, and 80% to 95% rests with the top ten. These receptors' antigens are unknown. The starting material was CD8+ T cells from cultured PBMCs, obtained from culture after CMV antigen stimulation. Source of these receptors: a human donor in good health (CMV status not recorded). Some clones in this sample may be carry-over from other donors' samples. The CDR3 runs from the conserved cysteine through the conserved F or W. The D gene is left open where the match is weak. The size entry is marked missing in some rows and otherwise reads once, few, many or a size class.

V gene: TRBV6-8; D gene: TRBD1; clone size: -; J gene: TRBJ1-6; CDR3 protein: CASSRYRGGNSPLHF; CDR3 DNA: TGTGCCAGCAGTAGATACAGGGGGGGAAATTCACCCCTCCACTTT
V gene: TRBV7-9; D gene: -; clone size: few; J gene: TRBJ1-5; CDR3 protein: CASSIVNQPQHF; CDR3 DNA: TGTGCCAGCAGTATCGTCAATCAGCCCCAGCATTTT
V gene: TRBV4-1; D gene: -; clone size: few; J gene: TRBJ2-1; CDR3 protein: CASSQGGNEQFF; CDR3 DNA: TGCGCCAGCAGCCAAGGAGGGAATGAGCAGTTCTTC
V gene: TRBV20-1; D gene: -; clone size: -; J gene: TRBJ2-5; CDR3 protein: CSARVSKRQETQYF; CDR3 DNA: TGCAGTGCTAGAGTGTCGAAGCGCCAAGAGACCCAGTACTTC
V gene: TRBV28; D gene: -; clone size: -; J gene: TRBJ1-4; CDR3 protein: CASSFGAGIHGKLFF; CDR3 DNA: TGTGCCAGCAGTTTTGGGGCAGGGATACATGGAAAACTGTTTTTT
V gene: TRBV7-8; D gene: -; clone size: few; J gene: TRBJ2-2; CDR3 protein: CASSSVFGTEEDTGELFF; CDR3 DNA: TGTGCCAGCAGCTCGGTGTTTGGTACGGAGGAGGACACCGGGGAGCTGTTTTTT
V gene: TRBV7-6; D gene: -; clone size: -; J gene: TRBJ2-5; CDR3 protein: CASSSIEGRETQYF; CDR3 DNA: TGTGCCAGCAGCTCGATCGAGGGCCGAGAGACCCAGTACTTC
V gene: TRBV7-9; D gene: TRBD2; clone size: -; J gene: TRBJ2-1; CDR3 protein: CASSSTSGVAYNEQFF; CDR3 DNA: TGTGCCAGCAGCTCTACTAGCGGGGTGGCCTACAATGAGCAGTTCTTC
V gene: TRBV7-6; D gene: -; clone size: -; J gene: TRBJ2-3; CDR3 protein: CASSTDTPEYSLRTDTQYF; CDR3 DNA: TGTGCCAGCAGCACCGATACCCCCGAGTACAGCCTCCGCACAGATACGCAGTATTTT
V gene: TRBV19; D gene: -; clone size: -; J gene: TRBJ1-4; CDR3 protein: CASSIDEKLFF; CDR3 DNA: TGTGCCAGTAGTATTGATGAAAAACTGTTTTTT
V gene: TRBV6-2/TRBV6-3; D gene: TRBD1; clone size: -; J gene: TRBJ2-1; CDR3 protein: CATRGQGAFNEQFF; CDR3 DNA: TGTGCCACCCGGGGGCAGGGGGCTTTCAATGAGCAGTTCTTC
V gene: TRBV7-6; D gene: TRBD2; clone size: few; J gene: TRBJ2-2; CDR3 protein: CASSLARSAGASTGELFF; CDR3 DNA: TGTGCCAGCAGCTTAGCGCGGTCAGCGGGAGCATCCACCGGGGAGCTGTTTTTT
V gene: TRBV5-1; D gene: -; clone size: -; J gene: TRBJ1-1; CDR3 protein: CASSFEQGIGAFF; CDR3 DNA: TGCGCCAGCAGCTTTGAGCAGGGGATCGGGGCTTTCTTT
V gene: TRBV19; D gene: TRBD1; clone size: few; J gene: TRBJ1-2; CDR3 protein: CASSTGQGAFGGYTF; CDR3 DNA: TGTGCCAGTAGTACCGGACAGGGGGCGTTTGGTGGCTACACCTTC
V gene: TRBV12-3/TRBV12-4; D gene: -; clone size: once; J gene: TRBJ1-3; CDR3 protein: CASSLEAPSSGNTIYF; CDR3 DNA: TGTGCCAGCAGTTTGGAGGCACCGAGCTCTGGAAACACCATATATTTT
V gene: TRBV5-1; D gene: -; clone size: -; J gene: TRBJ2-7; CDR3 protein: CASSSEPVDEQYF; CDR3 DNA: TGCGCCAGCAGTTCTGAGCCAGTTGACGAGCAGTACTTC
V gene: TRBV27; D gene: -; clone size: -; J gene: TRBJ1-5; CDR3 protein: CASSLSGGNQPQHF; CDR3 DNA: TGTGCCAGCAGTTTAAGTGGGGGCAATCAGCCCCAGCATTTT
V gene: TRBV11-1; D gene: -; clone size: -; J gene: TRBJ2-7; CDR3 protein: CASSLPGRSYEQYF; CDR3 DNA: TGTGCCAGCAGCCTCCCGGGCAGGTCCTACGAGCAGTACTTC
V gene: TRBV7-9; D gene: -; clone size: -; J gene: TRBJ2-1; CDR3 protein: CASLLGISTYNEQFF; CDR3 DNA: TGTGCCAGCTTGTTGGGAATATCCACCTACAATGAGCAGTTCTTC
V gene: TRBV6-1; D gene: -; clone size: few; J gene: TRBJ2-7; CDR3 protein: CASSPGTAGEQYF; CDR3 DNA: TGTGCCAGCAGTCCCGGGACCGCGGGGGAGCAGTACTTC
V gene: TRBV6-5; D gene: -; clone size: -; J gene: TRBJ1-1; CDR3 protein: CASSYSVGYIGNGTEAFF; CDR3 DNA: TGTGCCAGCAGTTACTCTGTCGGCTATATCGGGAATGGGACTGAAGCTTTCTTT
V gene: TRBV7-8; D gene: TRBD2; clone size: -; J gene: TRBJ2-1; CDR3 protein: CASSLPRLAGPSYNEQFF; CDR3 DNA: TGTGCCAGCAGCTTACCCAGACTAGCGGGCCCTTCCTACAATGAGCAGTTCTTC
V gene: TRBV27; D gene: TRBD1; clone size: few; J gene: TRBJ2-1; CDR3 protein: CASRSRQGNNEQFF; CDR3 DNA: TGTGCCAGCAGAAGTCGACAGGGGAACAATGAGCAGTTCTTC
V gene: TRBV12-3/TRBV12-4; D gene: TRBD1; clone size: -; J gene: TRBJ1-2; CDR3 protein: CASSLAQGEGDYTF; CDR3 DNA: TGTGCCAGCAGTTTAGCGCAGGGGGAAGGGGACTACACCTTC
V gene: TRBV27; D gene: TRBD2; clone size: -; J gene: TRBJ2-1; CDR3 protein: CASSLSGGYNEQFF; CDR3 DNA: TGTGCCAGCAGTTTATCGGGAGGGTACAATGAGCAGTTCTTC
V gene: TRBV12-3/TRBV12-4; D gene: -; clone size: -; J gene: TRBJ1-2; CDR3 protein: CASSTRGYGYTF; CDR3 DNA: TGTGCCAGCAGTACGAGAGGCTATGGCTACACCTTC
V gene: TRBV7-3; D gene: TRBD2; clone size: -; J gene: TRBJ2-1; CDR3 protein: CASSRSAGGEDNEQFF; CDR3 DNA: TGTGCCAGCAGCCGCTCAGCGGGAGGGGAAGACAATGAGCAGTTCTTC
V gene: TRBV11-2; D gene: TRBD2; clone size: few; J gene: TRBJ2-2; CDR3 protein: CASSFLTSGSTGELFF; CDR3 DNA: TGTGCCAGCAGCTTCTTGACTAGCGGGAGCACCGGGGAGCTGTTTTTT
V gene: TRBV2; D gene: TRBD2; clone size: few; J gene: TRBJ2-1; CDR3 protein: CASVRGTSGSPSSYNEQFF; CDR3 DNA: TGTGCCAGCGTTCGAGGGACTAGCGGGAGCCCGAGCTCCTACAATGAGCAGTTCTTC
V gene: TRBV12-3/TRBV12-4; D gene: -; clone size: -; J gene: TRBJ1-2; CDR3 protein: CASSFNFNYGYTF; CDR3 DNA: TGTGCCAGCAGTTTTAACTTTAACTATGGCTACACCTTC
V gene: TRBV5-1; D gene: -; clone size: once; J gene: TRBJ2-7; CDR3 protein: CASSSSTGALYEQYF; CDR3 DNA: TGCGCCAGCAGCTCCTCAACTGGGGCCCTCTACGAGCAGTACTTC
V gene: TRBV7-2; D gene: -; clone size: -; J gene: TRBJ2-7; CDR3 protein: CASSLSSEQYF; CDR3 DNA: TGTGCCAGCAGCTTAAGCAGCGAGCAGTACTTC
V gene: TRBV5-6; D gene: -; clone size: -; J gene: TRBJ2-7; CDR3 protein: CASSSPEAGVAYEQYF; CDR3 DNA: TGTGCCAGCAGCTCCCCCGAAGCAGGGGTGGCATACGAGCAGTACTTC
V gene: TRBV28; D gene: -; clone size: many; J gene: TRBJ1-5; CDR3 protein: CASSFGLGITYSNQPQHF; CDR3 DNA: TGTGCCAGCAGTTTTGGGTTGGGGATTACCTATAGCAATCAGCCCCAGCATTTT
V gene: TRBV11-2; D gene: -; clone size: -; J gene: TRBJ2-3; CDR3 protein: CASSLLRLTDTQYF; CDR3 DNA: TGTGCCAGCAGCCTCCTCAGGCTCACAGATACGCAGTATTTT
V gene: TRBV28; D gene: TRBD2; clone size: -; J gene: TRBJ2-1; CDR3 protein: CASSITTGTRFLEQFF; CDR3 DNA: TGTGCCAGCAGTATTACGACCGGGACTAGGTTTCTTGAGCAGTTCTTC
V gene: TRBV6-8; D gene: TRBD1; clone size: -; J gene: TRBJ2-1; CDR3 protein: CASNYSRQGADEQFF; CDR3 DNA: TGTGCCAGCAATTACTCGAGACAGGGGGCGGATGAGCAGTTCTTC
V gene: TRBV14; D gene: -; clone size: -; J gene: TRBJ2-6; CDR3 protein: CASSQDWGTGANVLTF; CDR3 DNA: TGTGCCAGCAGCCAAGATTGGGGGACTGGGGCCAACGTCCTGACTTTC
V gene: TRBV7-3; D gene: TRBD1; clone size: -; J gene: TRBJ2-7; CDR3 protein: CASSSLGGVQYF; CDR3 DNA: TGTGCCAGCAGCTCCTTAGGGGGCGTGCAGTACTTC
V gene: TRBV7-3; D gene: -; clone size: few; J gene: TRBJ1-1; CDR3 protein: CASSTQGGTEAFF; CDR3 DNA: TGTGCCAGCAGCACACAAGGGGGCACTGAAGCTTTCTTT
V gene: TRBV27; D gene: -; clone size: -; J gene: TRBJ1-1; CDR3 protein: CASSFDPNTEAFF; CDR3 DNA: TGTGCCAGCAGCTTTGACCCGAACACTGAAGCTTTCTTT
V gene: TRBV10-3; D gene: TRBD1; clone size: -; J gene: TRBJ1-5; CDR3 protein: CAISDRGHQPQHF; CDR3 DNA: TGTGCCATCAGTGACAGGGGGCATCAGCCCCAGCATTTT
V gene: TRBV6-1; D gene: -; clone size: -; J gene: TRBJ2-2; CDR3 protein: CASSRWGNTGELFF; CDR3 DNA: TGTGCCAGCAGTCGCTGGGGGAACACCGGGGAGCTGTTTTTT
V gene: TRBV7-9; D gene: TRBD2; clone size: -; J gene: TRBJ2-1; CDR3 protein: CASSLWTSGYYNEQFF; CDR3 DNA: TGTGCCAGCAGCTTATGGACTAGCGGCTACTACAATGAGCAGTTCTTC
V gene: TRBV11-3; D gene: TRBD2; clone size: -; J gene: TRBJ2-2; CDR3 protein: CASSSGRGVGAGELFF; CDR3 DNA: TGTGCCAGCAGCTCCGGGAGGGGAGTCGGAGCCGGGGAGCTGTTTTTT
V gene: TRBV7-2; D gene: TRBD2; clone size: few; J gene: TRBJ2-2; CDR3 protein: CASSWTSGRVGELFF; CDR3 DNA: TGTGCCAGCAGCTGGACTAGCGGGAGGGTTGGGGAGCTGTTTTTT
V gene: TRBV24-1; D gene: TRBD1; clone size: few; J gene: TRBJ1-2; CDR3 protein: CATSYYRGRSDYGYTF; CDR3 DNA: TGTGCCACCAGCTACTACAGGGGGCGTTCGGACTATGGCTACACCTTC
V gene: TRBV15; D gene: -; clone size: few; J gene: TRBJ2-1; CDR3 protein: CATSRDRISSYNEQFF; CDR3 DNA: TGTGCCACCAGCAGAGATAGAATTAGCTCCTACAATGAGCAGTTCTTC
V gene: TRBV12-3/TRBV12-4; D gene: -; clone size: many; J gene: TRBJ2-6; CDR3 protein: CASSFIGSRHSGANVLTF; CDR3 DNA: TGTGCCAGCAGTTTTATAGGGTCCCGCCACTCTGGGGCCAACGTCCTGACTTTC
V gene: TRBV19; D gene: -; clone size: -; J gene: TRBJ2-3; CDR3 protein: CASSLQDSRRVYF; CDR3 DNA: TGTGCCAGTAGTCTCCAAGACTCCCGCCGGGTGTATTTT
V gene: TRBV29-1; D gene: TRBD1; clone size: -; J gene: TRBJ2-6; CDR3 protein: CSVEDSKTRQGAEGANVLTF; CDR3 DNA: TGCAGCGTTGAAGATAGCAAAACGAGACAGGGGGCGGAGGGGGCCAACGTCCTGACTTTC
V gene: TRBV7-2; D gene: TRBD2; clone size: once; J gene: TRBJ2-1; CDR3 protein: CASSLTLAGSYNEQFF; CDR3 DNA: TGTGCCAGCAGCTTAACTCTAGCGGGGTCCTACAATGAGCAGTTCTTC
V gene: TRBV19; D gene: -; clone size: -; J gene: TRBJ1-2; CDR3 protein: CASSMAPWLESYTF; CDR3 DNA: TGTGCCAGTAGTATGGCCCCCTGGCTAGAGAGCTACACCTTC